Included here is one T cell receptor (beta chain) sequence, with context. Its antigen has not been determined. Within one base of it there is no much larger clone, and no base qualities were kept. This entry belongs to a study of blood T cell repertoires in COVID-19 (dated by TCRdb to the early 2020s). Regarding the complete study: Samples covering the acute and convalescent phases of COVID-19 were provided by collaborators in the United States, Italy and Spain. The prospective study material was composed of cDNA or gDNA derived from T cells, B-cell-depleted T cells, or PBMCs. Subjects who had been exposed to COVID-19, were actively infected with it, or had recovered from it provided the deeply sampled blood TCRbeta repertoires that made up the dataset. A freely available public database, intended as a resource for researchers studying the immune response to SARS-CoV-2, is where the repertoires were released. The samples were drawn from the first 160 participants of the ongoing ImmuneRACE study and from about 1,200 subjects provided by 6 global collaborators. Nearly every sample came with metadata listing a de-identified subject ID, COVID-19 status, age in years and sex. Where HLA class I and class II types were available, the types were taken from metadata supplied by the sample provider, not from assay-based typing. The full study reports these points: Clinical and demographic metadata were provided uncurated, with the amount varying by source and participant.

The immunoSEQ Assay, a bias-controlled multiplex PCR, was used to amplify TCRbeta CDR3 regions from genomic DNA. The original pipeline was this. Nucleated cell counts per sample were estimated from amplification of reference gene primers within the assay. To quantify the absolute abundance of each unique TCRbeta CDR3 rearrangement, sequence reads were collapsed and filtered. Productive Simpson clonality was computed per sample as the square root of Simpson's diversity index over productive rearrangements. The table comes from immuneACCESS by way of TCRdb, which keeps in-frame sequences with V and J called. Part of the clones is missing from these tables; in studies checked, under half for an unresolved V gene and the rest for unknown reasons. V and J calls and clone size are those listed in that table; D and trimming were worked out from the DNA. Across this sample there are around 290,000 clones, with 75% to 90% seen only once. Around 14% of the sample is held by the ten biggest clonotypes.

CDR1 is given as MNHNY and CDR2 as SVGAGI, both from the germline V gene (reference sequence). Reading from cysteine to phenylalanine, the CDR3 counts 15 amino acids. Only the CDR3 DNA is retained, 45 bases long and in frame from the first base. Deletion took 6 bases off V and 4 bases off J, with a span of 15 bases between the germline ends. In Seattle, one collaborating source enrolled patients while the infection was active and tracked those patients longitudinally over the course of disease. Collaborating institutions collected whole blood in K2EDTA tubes following their own protocols. For TCRbeta analysis, collaborators shipped samples in one of three forms: frozen whole blood, isolated PBMCs, or DNA extracted from either of those sample types.

The rearrangement combines TRBV6-6 with TRBJ1-4; a weak D assignment points to TRBD1 (6 bases agree). The receptor comes from a woman in her 70s with COVID-19, enrolled during active disease. The sequencing input was peripheral blood. Here is the DNA: TGTGCCAGCAGCCCTAGAACAGGGAATAATGAAAAACTGTTTTTT. Translated, this gives CASSPRTGNNEKLFF.